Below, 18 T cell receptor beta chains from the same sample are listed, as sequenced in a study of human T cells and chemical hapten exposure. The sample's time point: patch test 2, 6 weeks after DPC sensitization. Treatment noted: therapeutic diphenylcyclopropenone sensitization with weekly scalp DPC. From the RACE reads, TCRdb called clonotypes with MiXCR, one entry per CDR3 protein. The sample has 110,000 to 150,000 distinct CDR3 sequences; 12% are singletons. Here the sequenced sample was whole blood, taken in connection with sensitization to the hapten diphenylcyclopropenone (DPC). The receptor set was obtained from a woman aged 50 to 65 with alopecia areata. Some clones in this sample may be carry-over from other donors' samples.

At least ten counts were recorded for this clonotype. CDR3 amino acids: CATTTGSSQETQYF. Here the CDR3 DNA reads TGTGCCACCACTACAGGTTCCTCCCAAGAGACCCAGTACTTC. The gene calls are TRBV15 and TRBJ2-5; D perhaps matches TRBD1 (5 bases). Germline lookup yields CDR1 LNHNV and CDR2 YYDKDF (reference sequence). Trimming shortened V by 7 bases and J by 1 base, and 13 bases separated the two germline ends. CDR3 length equals 14 residues.

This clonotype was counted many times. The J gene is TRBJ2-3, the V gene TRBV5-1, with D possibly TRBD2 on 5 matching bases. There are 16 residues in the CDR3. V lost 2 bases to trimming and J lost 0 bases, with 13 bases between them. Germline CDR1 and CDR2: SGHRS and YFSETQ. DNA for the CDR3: TGCGCCAGCAGCTTCTCAAGCGGATCTAGCACAGATACGCAGTATTTT. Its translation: CASSFSSGSSTDTQYF.

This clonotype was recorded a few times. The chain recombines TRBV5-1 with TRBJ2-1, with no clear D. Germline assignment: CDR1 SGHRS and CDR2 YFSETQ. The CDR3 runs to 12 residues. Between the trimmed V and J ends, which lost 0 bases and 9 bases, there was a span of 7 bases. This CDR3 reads CASSLDLGEQFF. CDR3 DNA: TGCGCCAGCAGCTTGGACCTAGGTGAGCAGTTCTTC.

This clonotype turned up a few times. The CDR3 loop reads CASRLSSSYNSPLHF. The CDR3 region has the DNA TGTGCCAGCAGACTCAGCAGCTCCTATAATTCACCCCTCCACTTT. The J gene is TRBJ1-6, the V gene TRBV6-5, with unresolved D. Germline values: CDR1 MNHEY, CDR2 SVGAGI. V lost 6 bases and J lost 0, with 9 bases in between. The CDR3 has 15 amino acids.

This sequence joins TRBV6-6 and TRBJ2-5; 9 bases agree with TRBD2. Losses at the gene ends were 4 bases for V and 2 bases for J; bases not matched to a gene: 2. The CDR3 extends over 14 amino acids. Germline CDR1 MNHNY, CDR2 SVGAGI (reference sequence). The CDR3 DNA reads TGTGCCAGCAGTTGGCGGGGGGGTCAAGAGACCCAGTACTTC. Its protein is CASSWRGGQETQYF.

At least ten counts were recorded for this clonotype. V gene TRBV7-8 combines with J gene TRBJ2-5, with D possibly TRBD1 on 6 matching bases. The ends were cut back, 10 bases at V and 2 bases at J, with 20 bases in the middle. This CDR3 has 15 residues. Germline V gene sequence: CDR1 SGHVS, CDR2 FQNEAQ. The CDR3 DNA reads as TGTGCCACCGGGCGCGGCAGGGGCCTTCAAGAGACCCAGTACTTC. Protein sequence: CATGRGRGLQETQYF.

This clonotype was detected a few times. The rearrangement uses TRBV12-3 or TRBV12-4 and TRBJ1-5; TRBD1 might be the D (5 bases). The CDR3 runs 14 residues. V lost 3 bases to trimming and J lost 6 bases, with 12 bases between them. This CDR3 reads CASSFVGDGQPQHF. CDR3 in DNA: TGTGCCAGCAGTTTCGTGGGGGATGGTCAGCCCCAGCATTTT.

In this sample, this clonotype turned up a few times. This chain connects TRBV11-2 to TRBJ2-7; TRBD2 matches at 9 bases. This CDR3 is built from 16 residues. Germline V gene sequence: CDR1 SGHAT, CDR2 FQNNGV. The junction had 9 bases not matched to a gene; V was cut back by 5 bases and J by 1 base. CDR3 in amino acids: CASSPSGLAGSYEQYF. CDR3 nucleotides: TGTGCCAGCAGCCCCTCGGGGCTAGCGGGGTCCTACGAGCAGTACTTC.

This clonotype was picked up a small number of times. CDR3 residues: CASSRTRQTYEQYF. The CDR3 DNA reads as TGTGCCAGCAGCCGGACTAGACAGACCTACGAGCAGTACTTC. The chain recombines TRBV27 with TRBJ2-7, with 7 bases matching TRBD2. The germline gives CDR1 MNHEY, CDR2 SMNVEV (reference sequence). V shed 6 bases, J shed 2 bases, and the junction held 7 bases outside the gene matches. The CDR3 extends over 14 amino acids.

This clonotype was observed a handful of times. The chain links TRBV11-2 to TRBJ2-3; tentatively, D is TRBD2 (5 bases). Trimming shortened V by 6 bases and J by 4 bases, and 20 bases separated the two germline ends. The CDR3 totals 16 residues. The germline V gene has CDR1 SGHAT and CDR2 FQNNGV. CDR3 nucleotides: TGTGCCAGCAGTTTGGAATTGACTCTCGGGGCAGATACGCAGTATTTT. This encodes CASSLELTLGADTQYF.

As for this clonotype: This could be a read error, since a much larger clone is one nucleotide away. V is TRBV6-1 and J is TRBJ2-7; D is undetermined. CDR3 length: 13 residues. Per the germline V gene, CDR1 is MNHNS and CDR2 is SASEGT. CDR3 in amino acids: CASCEEPRDFEYF. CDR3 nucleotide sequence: TGTGCCAGCTGTGAAGAACCCCGCGATTTCGAGTACTTC.

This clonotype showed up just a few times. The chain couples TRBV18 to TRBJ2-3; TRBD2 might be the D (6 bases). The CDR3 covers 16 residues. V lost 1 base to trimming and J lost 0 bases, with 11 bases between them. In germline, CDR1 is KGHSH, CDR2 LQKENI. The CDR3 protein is CASSPLPTSSTDTQYF. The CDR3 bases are TGTGCCAGCTCACCACTCCCCACTAGCAGCACAGATACGCAGTATTTT. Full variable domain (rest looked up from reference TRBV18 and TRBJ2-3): NAGVMQNPRHLVRRRGQEARLRCSPMKGHSHVYWYRQLPEEGLKFMVYLQKENIIDESGMPKERFSAEFPKEGPSILRIQQVVRGDSAAYFCASSPLPTSSTDTQYFGPGTRLTVL.

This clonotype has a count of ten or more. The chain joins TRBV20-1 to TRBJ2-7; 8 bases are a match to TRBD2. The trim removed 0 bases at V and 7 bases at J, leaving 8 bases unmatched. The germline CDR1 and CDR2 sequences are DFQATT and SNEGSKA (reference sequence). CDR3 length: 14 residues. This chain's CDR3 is CSARDQEREWEQYF. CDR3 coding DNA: TGCAGTGCTAGAGATCAGGAGCGGGAGTGGGAGCAGTACTTC.

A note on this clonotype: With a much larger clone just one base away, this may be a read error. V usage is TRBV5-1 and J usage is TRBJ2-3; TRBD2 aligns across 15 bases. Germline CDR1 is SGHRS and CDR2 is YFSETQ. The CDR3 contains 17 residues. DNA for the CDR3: TGCGCCGGCAGCGAGCGGGGACTAGCGGGAGGCCCAGATACGCAGTATTTT. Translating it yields CAGSERGLAGGPDTQYF.

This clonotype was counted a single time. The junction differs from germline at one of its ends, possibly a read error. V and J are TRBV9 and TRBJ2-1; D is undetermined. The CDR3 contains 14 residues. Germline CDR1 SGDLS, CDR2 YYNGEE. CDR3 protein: CASSVEPSYHEQFF. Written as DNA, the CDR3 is TGTGCCAGCAGCGTAGAACCCAGCTACCATGAGCAGTTCTTC.

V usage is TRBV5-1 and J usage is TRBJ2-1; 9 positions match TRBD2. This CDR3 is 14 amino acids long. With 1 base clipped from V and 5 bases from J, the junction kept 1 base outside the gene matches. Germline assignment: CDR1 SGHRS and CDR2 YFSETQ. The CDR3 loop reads CASSLIAGDNEQFF. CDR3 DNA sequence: TGCGCCAGCAGCTTGATAGCGGGGGACAATGAGCAGTTCTTC.

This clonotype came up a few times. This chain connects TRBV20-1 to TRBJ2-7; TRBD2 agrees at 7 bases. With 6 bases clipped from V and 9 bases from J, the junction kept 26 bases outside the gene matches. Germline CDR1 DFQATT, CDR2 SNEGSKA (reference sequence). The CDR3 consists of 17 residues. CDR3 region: CSALDIGASGSSGRQYF. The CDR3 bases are TGCAGTGCCCTAGACATTGGGGCTAGCGGCTCGTCGGGAAGGCAGTACTTC.

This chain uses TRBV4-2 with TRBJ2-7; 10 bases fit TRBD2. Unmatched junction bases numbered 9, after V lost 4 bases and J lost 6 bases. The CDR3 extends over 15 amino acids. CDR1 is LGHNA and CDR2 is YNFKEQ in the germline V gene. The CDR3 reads CASSRVGTSEGEQYF. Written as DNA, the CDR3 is TGTGCCAGCAGCCGCGTCGGGACTAGCGAGGGCGAGCAGTACTTC.